This TCR beta chain stems from a study of early stage breast cancer tumors. Study-wide context: Of about 17 invasive breast tumors, about a dozen were hormone receptor-positive, HER2-negative. Study findings and constraints: Bulk DNA sequencing of unsorted cells missed chain pairing and markers. Tumor and normal breast were distinguished via blood comparison in 14 of 16 patients. Compared with adjacent normal breast tissue, tumors showed roughly 2.5-fold greater T cell density and higher clonality.

The CDR3 is made up of 13 amino acids. CDR1 and CDR2 from the germline V gene are SGHTA and FQGTGA. Trimming took 1 base from V and 7 from J, leaving 11 bases between them. Note on this clone: The antigen is undetermined.

Produced via immunoSEQ multiplex PCR; TCRdb's table is partial and in-frame only. The sample holds 39,000 or so clones; about 78% are singletons and the top ten take about 6.8%. This sequence was found in a person in their fifties or sixties with breast cancer. Material for sequencing was blood. This chain links TRBV7-3 with TRBJ2-7, with D tentatively TRBD2 (6 bases). The CDR3, as DNA: TGTGCCAGCAGCTTAAAGGTGGGGGGAGAGCAGTACTTC. It codes for CASSLKVGGEQYF.